This T cell receptor (beta chain) was sequenced in a study of cytomegalovirus exposure and HLA in healthy donors. Study results and limitations: Earlier analysis yielded a pattern in which most TCR beta V segments were productive about 87% or about 30% of the time.

A word on this clone: Its target is not known.

The germline V gene has CDR1 MNHEY and CDR2 SMNVEV (reference sequence). This CDR3 has 15 amino acids. The PCR was carried out with 60 Vbeta primers and 13 Jbeta primers. Method: immunoSEQ multiplex PCR; TCRdb's copy keeps in-frame clones and lacks some. In the table there are about 77,000 clones, roughly 80% of which are singletons. The sequenced sample consisted of PBMCs. The chain is built from TRBV27 and TRBJ2-5, with 9 positions matching TRBD1. The DNA end lines up better with TRBJ2-7; the J call may be wrong. This clonotype was sampled from a man aged 35 to 55 in good health and CMV-seronegative. Here the CDR3 reads CASSFVPGQGNEQYF. DNA of the CDR3: TGTGCCAGCAGCTTCGTCCCGGGACAGGGAAACGAGCAGTACTTC.